This T cell receptor beta chain comes out of a study of Ad26.COV2.S vaccination and SARS-CoV-2 variants. Study outcomes and limitations: Spike-specific TCR breadth ran higher among vaccine recipients than placebo recipients.

Remarks on this clone: Its antigen is unidentified.

CDR1 and CDR2 from the germline V gene are WNHNN and SYGVQD (reference sequence). With 6 bases removed from V and 4 bases from J, the gap between germline ends came to 15 bases. The CDR3 consists of 14 residues. TCRdb keeps only in-frame clones here, not all; method: immunoSEQ multiplex PCR. The repertoire includes under 95,000 clones, approximately 81% of them detected once, and 16% sits in the top ten. The sample was peripheral blood, taken after recovery from COVID-19. This TCR was sampled from a human donor who had recovered from COVID-19. The chain recombines TRBV10-1 with TRBJ2-5; D perhaps matches TRBD2 (6 bases). The CDR3 DNA reads as TGCGCCAGCAGAGTGGGGACGGGACTAGAGACCCAGTACTTC. Translation: CASRVGTGLETQYF.